This TCR beta chain is from a study of blood T cell repertoires in COVID-19. Study context: The origin of the acute and convalescent COVID-19 samples was the United States, Italy and Spain.

Sequenced by immunoSEQ multiplex PCR; TCRdb stores in-frame clones only, minus some. Among 100,000 or so clones, around four fifths were seen once, and the ten largest hold around 10%. This TCR was sampled from a woman aged 70 to 79 with acute or convalescent COVID-19. Sequenced material: peripheral blood.

CDR3 in amino acids: CASSNPGTASTGELFF. CDR3 DNA: TGTGCCAGCAGCAACCCCGGGACAGCTTCCACCGGGGAGCTGTTTTTT. The rearrangement uses TRBV2 and TRBJ2-2; 7 bases fit TRBD1. This CDR3 region has 16 residues. V shed 6 bases, J shed 4 bases, and the junction held 11 bases outside the gene matches. Germline CDR1 SNHLY, CDR2 FYNNEI.